Many counts were recorded for the clone carrying this T cell receptor (beta chain). Its antigen is not known. This entry is derived from a study of CD8+CD57+ T cells in acquired aplastic anemia. In the study overall: When averaged, DNA from sorted CD4+ and CD8+ cells came to 2.5 to 4 ug. Points from the study as a whole: Patients and controls shared approximately 28 CD8+ CDR3 sequences.

This CDR3 contains 15 residues. Germline V CDR1 and CDR2: MNHEY, SMNVEV (reference sequence). V lost 4 bases to trimming and J lost 3 bases; unmatched junction nucleotides: 7. Genomic DNA was employed as the template in profiling TCR beta VDJ and CDR3. TCRdb processed the reads anew with MiXCR; each CDR3 protein has one entry. This table holds some 140,000 distinct CDR3 sequences, approximately 52% found once. The sequenced patients had an expansion of CD8+CD57+ cells seen by flow cytometry. Input material: sorted CD4+, CD8+, or CD8+CD57+ T cells (not recorded which) from PBMCs. The origin of this receptor is a human donor with aplastic anemia. J is TRBJ2-7 and V is TRBV27; 9 bases align to TRBD1. This CDR3 reads CASSYGQGPFYEQYF. The CDR3 nucleotides read TGTGCCAGCAGTTATGGACAGGGGCCCTTCTACGAGCAGTACTTC.